This T cell receptor beta chain was obtained from a study of T-cell reconstitution after alpha-beta-depleted transplantation in children. Study-wide points: By one year post-transplant, T-cell counts and diversity largely arose from T cells that were newly produced.

As it was prepared, the TCRbeta library received unique molecular identifiers. Each CDR3 protein is one row after TCRdb ran MiXCR on the PCR reads. The data hold 500,000 to 750,000 distinct CDR3 sequences, with 10% to 15% observed a single time. Regarding this clonotype: Its target is not known.

There are 16 residues in the CDR3. Per the germline V gene, CDR1 is DFQATT and CDR2 is SNEGSKA (reference sequence). The ends were cut back, 0 bases at V and 4 bases at J, with 16 bases in the middle. Sequenced material: PBMCs, mostly from graft donor cells, taken 360 days after TCRalphabeta/CD19-depleted stem cell transplant. The chain is built from TRBV20-1 and TRBJ2-1, with D possibly being TRBD2 (5 bases). The TCR was taken from a male patient aged 10 to 17 who had a stem cell transplant for acute myeloid leukemia, so the T cells may come from the graft donor. For the CDR3, the DNA is TGCAGTGCTAGAGATAACCGGGCTAGCCCTTACAATGAGCAGTTCTTC. It yields the protein CSARDNRASPYNEQFF.